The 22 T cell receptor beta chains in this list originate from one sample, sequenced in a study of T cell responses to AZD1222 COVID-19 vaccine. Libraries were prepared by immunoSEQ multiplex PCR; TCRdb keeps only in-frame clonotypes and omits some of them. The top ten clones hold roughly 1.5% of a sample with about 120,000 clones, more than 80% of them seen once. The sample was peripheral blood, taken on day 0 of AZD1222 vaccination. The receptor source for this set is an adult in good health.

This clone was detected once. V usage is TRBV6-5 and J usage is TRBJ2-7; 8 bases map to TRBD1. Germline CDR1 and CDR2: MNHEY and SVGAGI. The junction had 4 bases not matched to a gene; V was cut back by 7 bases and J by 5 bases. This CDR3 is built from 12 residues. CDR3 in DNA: TGTGCCAGCACGGACAGGGTCCACGAGCAGTACTTC. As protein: CASTDRVHEQYF.

The CDR3 DNA reads TGTGCCAGCAGCCCGCTAGCGTACACCGGGGAGCTGTTTTTT. This gives the protein CASSPLAYTGELFF. The chain links TRBV3-1 (or the pseudogene TRBV3-2) to TRBJ2-2; D might be TRBD2 (6 bases). The CDR3 length is 14 residues. The germline V and J ends were trimmed by 4 bases and 3 bases, with 9 bases remaining between them. Germline V lookup: CDR1 LGHDT, CDR2 YNNKEL (reference sequence).

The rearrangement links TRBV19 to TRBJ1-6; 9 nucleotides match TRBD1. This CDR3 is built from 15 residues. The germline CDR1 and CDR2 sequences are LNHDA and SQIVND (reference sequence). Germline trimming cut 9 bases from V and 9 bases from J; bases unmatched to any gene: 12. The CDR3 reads CASTESGTGSSPLHF. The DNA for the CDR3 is TGTGCCAGCACTGAAAGTGGGACAGGGAGTTCACCCCTCCACTTT.

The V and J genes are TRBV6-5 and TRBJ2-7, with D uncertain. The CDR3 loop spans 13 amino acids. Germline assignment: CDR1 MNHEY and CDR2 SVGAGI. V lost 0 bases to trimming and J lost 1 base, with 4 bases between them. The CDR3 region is CASSYSGSYEQYF. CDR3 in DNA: TGTGCCAGCAGTTACTCGGGGTCCTACGAGCAGTACTTC.

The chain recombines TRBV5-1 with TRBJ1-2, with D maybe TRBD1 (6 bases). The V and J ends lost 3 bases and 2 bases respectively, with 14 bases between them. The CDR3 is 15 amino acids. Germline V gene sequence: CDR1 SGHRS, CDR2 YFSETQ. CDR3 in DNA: TGCGCCAGCAGCTCCACCTCAGGGGCGAACTATGGCTACACCTTC. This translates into CASSSTSGANYGYTF.

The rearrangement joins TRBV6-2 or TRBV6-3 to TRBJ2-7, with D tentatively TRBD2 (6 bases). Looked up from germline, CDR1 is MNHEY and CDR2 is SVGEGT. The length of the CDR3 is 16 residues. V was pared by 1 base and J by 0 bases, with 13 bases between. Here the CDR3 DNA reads TGTGCCAGCAGTTACTACCCGTTTAGCGGCTCCTACGAGCAGTACTTC. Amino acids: CASSYYPFSGSYEQYF.

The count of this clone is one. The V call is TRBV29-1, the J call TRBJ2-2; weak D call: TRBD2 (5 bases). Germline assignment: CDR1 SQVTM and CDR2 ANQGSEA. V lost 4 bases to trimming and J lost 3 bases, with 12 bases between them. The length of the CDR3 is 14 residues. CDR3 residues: CSVAEWEYTGELFF. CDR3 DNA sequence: TGCAGCGTTGCTGAGTGGGAGTACACCGGGGAGCTGTTTTTT.

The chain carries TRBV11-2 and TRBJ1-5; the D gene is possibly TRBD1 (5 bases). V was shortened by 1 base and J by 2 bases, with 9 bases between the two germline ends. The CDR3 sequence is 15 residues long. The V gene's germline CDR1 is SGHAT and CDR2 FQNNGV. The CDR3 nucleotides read TGTGCCAGCAGCTTAGCACAGGCGGGCAATCAGCCCCAGCATTTT. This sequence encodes CASSLAQAGNQPQHF.

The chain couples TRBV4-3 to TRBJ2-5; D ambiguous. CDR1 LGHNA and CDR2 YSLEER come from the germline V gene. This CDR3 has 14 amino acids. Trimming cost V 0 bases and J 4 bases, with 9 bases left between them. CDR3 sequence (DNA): TGCGCCAGCAGCCAAGAAGGGTCGGGAGAGACCCAGTACTTC. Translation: CASSQEGSGETQYF.

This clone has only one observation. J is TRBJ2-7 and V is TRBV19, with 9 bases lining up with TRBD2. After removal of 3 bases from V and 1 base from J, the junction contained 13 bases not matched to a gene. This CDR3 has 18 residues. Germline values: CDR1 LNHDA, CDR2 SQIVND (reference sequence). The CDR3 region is CASSMVLFWLAGSYEQYF. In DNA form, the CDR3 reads TGTGCCAGTAGTATGGTACTGTTTTGGCTAGCGGGATCCTACGAGCAGTACTTC.

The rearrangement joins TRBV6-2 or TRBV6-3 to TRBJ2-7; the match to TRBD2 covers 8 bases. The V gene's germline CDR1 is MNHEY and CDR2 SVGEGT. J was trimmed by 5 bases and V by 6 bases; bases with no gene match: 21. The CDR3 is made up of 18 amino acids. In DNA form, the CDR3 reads TGTGCCAGCAGCTCACTCGAGGGACTCAGCGGGAGTACCAACGAGCAGTACTTC. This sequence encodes CASSSLEGLSGSTNEQYF.

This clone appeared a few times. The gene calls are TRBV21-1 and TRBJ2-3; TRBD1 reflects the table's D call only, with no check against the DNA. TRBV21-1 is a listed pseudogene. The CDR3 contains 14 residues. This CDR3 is CASSKGTLGDTQYF. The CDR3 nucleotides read TGTGCCAGCAGCAAAGGGACACTTGGAGATACGCAGTATTTT.

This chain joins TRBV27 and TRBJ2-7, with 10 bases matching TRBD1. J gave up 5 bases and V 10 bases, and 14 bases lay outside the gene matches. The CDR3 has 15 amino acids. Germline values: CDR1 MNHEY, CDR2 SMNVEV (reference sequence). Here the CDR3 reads CATPCLGTGANEQYF. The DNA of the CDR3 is TGTGCCACCCCTTGCCTCGGGACAGGGGCCAACGAGCAGTACTTC.

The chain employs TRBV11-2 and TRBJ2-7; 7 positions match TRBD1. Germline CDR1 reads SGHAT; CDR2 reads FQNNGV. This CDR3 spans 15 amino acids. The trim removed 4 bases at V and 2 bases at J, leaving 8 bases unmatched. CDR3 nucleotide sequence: TGTGCCAGCAGCTCCTATCGGGACAGAACCTACGAGCAGTACTTC. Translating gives CASSSYRDRTYEQYF. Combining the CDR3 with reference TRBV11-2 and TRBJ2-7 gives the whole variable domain EAGVAQSPRYKIIEKRQSVAFWCNPISGHATLYWYQQILGQGPKLLIQFQNNGVVDDSQLPKDRFSAERLKGVDSTLKIQPAKLEDSAVYLCASSSYRDRTYEQYFGPGTRLTVT.

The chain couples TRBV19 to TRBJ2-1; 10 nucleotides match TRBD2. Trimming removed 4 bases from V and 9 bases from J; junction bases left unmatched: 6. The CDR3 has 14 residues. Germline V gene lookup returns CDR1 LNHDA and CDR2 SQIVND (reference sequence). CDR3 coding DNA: TGTGCCAGTAGTACTGGGGAGCGGGGGGGTGAGCAGTTCTTC. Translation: CASSTGERGGEQFF.

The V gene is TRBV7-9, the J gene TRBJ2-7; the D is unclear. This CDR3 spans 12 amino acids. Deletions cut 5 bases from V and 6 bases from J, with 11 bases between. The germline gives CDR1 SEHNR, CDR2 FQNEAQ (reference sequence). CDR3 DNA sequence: TGTGCCAGCAGCGCACCTAGAGGCGAGCAGTACTTC. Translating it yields CASSAPRGEQYF.

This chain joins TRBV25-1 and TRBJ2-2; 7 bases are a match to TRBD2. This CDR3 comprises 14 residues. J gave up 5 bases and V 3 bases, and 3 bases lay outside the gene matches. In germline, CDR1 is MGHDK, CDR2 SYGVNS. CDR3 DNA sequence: TGTGCCAGCAGTGACGGGAGGCGGACCGGGGAGCTGTTTTTT. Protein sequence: CASSDGRRTGELFF.

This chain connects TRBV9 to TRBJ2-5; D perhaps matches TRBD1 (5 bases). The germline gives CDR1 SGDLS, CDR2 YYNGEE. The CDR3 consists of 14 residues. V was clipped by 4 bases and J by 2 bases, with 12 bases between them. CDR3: CASSSGQGQETQYF. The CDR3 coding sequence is TGTGCCAGCAGCTCCGGCCAGGGACAAGAGACCCAGTACTTC.

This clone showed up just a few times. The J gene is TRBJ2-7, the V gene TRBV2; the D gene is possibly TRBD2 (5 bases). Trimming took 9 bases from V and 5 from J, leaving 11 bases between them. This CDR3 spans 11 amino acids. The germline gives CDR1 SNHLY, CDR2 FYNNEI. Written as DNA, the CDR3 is TGTGCCAGTACTAGTGTCCACGAGCAGTACTTC. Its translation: CASTSVHEQYF.

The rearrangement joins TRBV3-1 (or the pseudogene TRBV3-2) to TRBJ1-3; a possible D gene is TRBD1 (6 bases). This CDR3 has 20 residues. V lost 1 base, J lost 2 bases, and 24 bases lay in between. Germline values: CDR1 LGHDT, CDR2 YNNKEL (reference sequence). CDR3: CASSQVFPLPQGSAGNTIYF. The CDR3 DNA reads TGTGCCAGCAGCCAAGTTTTCCCGCTCCCACAGGGTTCAGCTGGAAACACCATATATTTT.

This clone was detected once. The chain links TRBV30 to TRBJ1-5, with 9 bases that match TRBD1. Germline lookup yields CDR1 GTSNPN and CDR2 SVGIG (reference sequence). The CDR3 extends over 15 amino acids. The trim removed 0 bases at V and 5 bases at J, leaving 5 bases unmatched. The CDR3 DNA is TGTGCCTGGAGTGTAAAGGGACAGGGACATCAGCCCCAGCATTTT. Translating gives CAWSVKGQGHQPQHF.

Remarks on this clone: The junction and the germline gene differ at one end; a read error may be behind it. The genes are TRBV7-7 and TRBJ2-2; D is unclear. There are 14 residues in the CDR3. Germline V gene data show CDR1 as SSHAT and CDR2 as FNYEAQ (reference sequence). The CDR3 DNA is TGTGCTAGCAGCTTGGGTACGAACACCGGGGAGCTGTTTTTT. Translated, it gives CASSLGTNTGELFF.